Listed here are 27 T cell receptor beta chains from one sample, sequenced in a study of T-cell memory formation after mild COVID-19. TCRdb re-analysed the 5' RACE reads in MiXCR, keeping a single row per CDR3 protein. The table lists approximately 290,000 distinct CDR3 sequences, around 19% of them singletons. The sample taken for sequencing was PBMCs or a T cell subset sorted from them (not recorded which). The receptor source for this set is a man between 18 and 35 years old who had mild COVID-19 (a few samples of this study predate the infection). Cell type and time point are not known.

The chain couples TRBV12-5 to TRBJ2-1; 8 bases align to TRBD1. V trimming: 6 bases; J trimming: 7 bases; junction bases outside the gene matches: 8. The CDR3 covers 14 residues. The germline V gene has CDR1 LGHNT and CDR2 FRNRAP. The chain's CDR3 is CASGEATGVNEQFF. The CDR3 DNA is TGTGCTAGTGGAGAAGCGACAGGGGTTAATGAGCAGTTCTTC.

The rearrangement links TRBV4-2 to TRBJ2-7; 7 bases map to TRBD1. J was trimmed by 6 bases and V by 1 base; bases with no gene match: 6. This CDR3 has 14 amino acids. Germline values: CDR1 LGHNA, CDR2 YNFKEQ. DNA for the CDR3: TGTGCCAGCAGCCAAGGACAGGGAACGGGCGAGCAGTACGTC. Amino acid sequence: CASSQGQGTGEQYV.

This rearrangement joins TRBV20-1 to TRBJ1-2; 7 positions match TRBD1. In germline, CDR1 is DFQATT, CDR2 SNEGSKA (reference sequence). The V gene end was trimmed by 2 bases and the J gene end by 5 bases; junction bases not matched to a gene: 8. There are 14 residues in the CDR3. The CDR3 DNA sequence: TGCAGTGCTAGACCGGGGACAGCCTTATATGGCTACACCTTC. Protein product: CSARPGTALYGYTF.

The chain employs TRBV28 and TRBJ2-7; a possible D gene is TRBD2 (5 bases). The germline gives CDR1 MDHEN, CDR2 SYDVKM. V dropped 4 bases and J dropped 3 bases, with 13 bases sitting between them. The CDR3 is 14 amino acids. CDR3: CASSSTAGGYEQYV. DNA for the CDR3: TGTGCCAGCAGTTCGACGGCGGGCGGCTACGAGCAGTACGTC.

The sample holds many counts of this clonotype. This chain joins TRBV5-6 and TRBJ2-7, with a tentative D call TRBD1 (6 bases). V dropped 4 bases and J dropped 0 bases, with 14 bases sitting between them. The CDR3 consists of 15 residues. Germline CDR1 SGHDT, CDR2 YYEEEE. The CDR3 bases are TGTGCCAGCAGCCTGACAGGTAGGAGCTCCTACGAGCAGTACTTC. It specifies CASSLTGRSSYEQYF.

The chain carries TRBV12-3 or TRBV12-4 and TRBJ2-7, with 7 positions matching TRBD1. The CDR3 spans 15 residues. With V trimmed by 3 bases and J by 0 bases, 5 bases remained unmatched. DNA of the CDR3: TGTGCCAGCAGTTTTGGGACAGTACCCTCCTACGAGCAGTACTTC. This sequence encodes CASSFGTVPSYEQYF.

This clonotype was observed a few times. CDR3 in amino acids: CASSAAGVGELFF. The DNA for the CDR3 is TGTGCCAGCAGCGCTGCCGGGGTCGGGGAGCTGTTTTTT. The chain employs TRBV9 and TRBJ2-2; TRBD2 might be the D (5 bases). V was trimmed by 3 bases and J by 7 bases, leaving 10 bases between them. Germline lookup yields CDR1 SGDLS and CDR2 YYNGEE. The CDR3 runs to 13 residues.

This clonotype was found a few times. The chain links TRBV7-9 to TRBJ2-2; 7 bases align to TRBD1. The V and J ends lost 5 bases and 3 bases, in that order; junction bases with no gene match: 6. Germline V CDR1 and CDR2: SEHNR, FQNEAQ (reference sequence). This CDR3 is 15 amino acids long. Written as DNA, the CDR3 is TGTGCCAGCAGCAGAACCGGACAGGACACCGGGGAGCTGTTTTTT. Its translation: CASSRTGQDTGELFF. Using reference TRBV7-9 and TRBJ2-2 for the parts outside the CDR3, the full variable domain is DTGVSQNPRHKITKRGQNVTFRCDPISEHNRLYWYRQTLGQGPEFLTYFQNEAQLEKSRLLSDRFSAERPKGSFSTLEIQRTEQGDSAMYLCASSRTGQDTGELFFGEGSRLTVL.

This clonotype showed up just a few times. The chain is built from TRBV28 and TRBJ2-4; D call uncertain. Trimming shortened V by 3 bases and J by 12 bases, and 12 bases separated the two germline ends. Germline V gives CDR1 MDHEN, CDR2 SYDVKM. This CDR3 comprises 12 residues. CDR3 coding DNA: TGTGCCAGCAGTTTTCAAGGGAAAAGTCAGTACTTC. Encoded protein: CASSFQGKSQYF.

This clonotype was detected only a few times. This chain connects TRBV7-2 to TRBJ2-7; maybe TRBD1 (5 bases). The CDR3 sequence is 14 residues long. Germline CDR1 reads SGHTA; CDR2 reads FQGNSA. Trimming took off 2 bases at V and 2 bases at J, with 10 bases between the two ends. CDR3 loop: CASSLWGLTYEQYF. The CDR3 coding sequence is TGTGCCAGCAGCTTATGGGGCCTGACCTACGAGCAGTACTTC. The full variable domain, rest sourced from reference TRBV7-2 and TRBJ2-7, is GAGVSQSPSNKVTEKGKDVELRCDPISGHTALYWYRQSLGQGLEFLIYFQGNSAPDKSGLPSDRFSAERTGGSVSTLTIQRTQQEDSAVYLCASSLWGLTYEQYFGPGTRLTVT.

The gene calls are TRBV20-1 and TRBJ1-4; D is possibly TRBD1 (6 bases). The CDR3 extends over 15 amino acids. Germline V gives CDR1 DFQATT, CDR2 SNEGSKA (reference sequence). Trimming took off 6 bases at V and 0 bases at J, with 14 bases between the two ends. The chain's CDR3 is CSASHRVSTNEKLFF. DNA of the CDR3: TGCAGTGCCAGCCACAGGGTGTCAACTAATGAAAAACTGTTTTTT.

This clonotype was found many times. The chain uses TRBV30 and TRBJ1-1; D not resolved. The CDR3 has 15 residues. CDR1 and CDR2 (germline): GTSNPN, SVGIG (reference sequence). Trimming took 5 bases from V and 3 from J, leaving 19 bases between them. DNA for the CDR3: TGTGCCTGGTCCGAGGACCCCCAGAGGTACACTGAAGCTTTCTTT. It codes for CAWSEDPQRYTEAFF.

The rearrangement links TRBV7-9 to TRBJ2-2, with D tentatively TRBD2 (5 bases). CDR1 is SEHNR and CDR2 is FQNEAQ in the germline V gene (reference sequence). The CDR3 totals 16 residues. Trimming took off 4 bases at V and 4 bases at J, with 16 bases between the two ends. CDR3 in amino acids: CASSSPPGVGTGELFF. The CDR3 DNA is TGTGCCAGCAGCTCCCCCCCCGGGGTCGGCACCGGGGAGCTGTTTTTT.

This clonotype appeared a few times. The chain recombines TRBV7-9 with TRBJ2-5; perhaps D is TRBD1 or TRBD2 (5 bases each). Germline V lookup: CDR1 SEHNR, CDR2 FQNEAQ (reference sequence). There are 17 residues in the CDR3. Trimming left V 3 bases short and J 1 base short, with 18 bases between. As DNA, the CDR3 is TGTGCCAGCAGCTTCCTATCCTCCAGGGAGATCCAAGAGACCCAGTACTTC. This sequence encodes CASSFLSSREIQETQYF.

The chain couples TRBV7-2 to TRBJ1-6, with D unclear. The CDR3 extends over 15 amino acids. The ends were cut back, 4 bases at V and 6 bases at J, with 13 bases in the middle. Looked up from germline, CDR1 is SGHTA and CDR2 is FQGNSA. CDR3 in DNA: TGTGCCAGCAGCTCGGCCATAGAATTTAATTCACCCCTCCACTTT. Translation gives CASSSAIEFNSPLHF.

J is TRBJ2-4 and V is TRBV7-2, with 9 positions matching TRBD1. The germline CDR1 and CDR2 sequences are SGHTA and FQGNSA. The CDR3 is 14 amino acids. V lost 5 bases and J lost 10; bases outside the gene matches: 9. The CDR3 coding sequence is TGTGCCAGCAGCCCGGATACAGGGGGCCCAATTCAGTACTTC. Its translation is CASSPDTGGPIQYF.

This clonotype came up once. Germline and junction disagree at one end, which may indicate a read error. The chain has TRBV7-7 and TRBJ2-5; 8 nucleotides align to TRBD1. The CDR3 totals 16 residues. Germline CDR1 is SSHAT and CDR2 is FNYEAQ (reference sequence). The CDR3 nucleotides read TGTGCTAGCAGCCGAACGACAGGGGAGCTTCTGGAGACCCAGTACTTC. Its translation is CASSRTTGELLETQYF.

V is TRBV5-4 and J is TRBJ2-2; a weak D match, TRBD2 (5 bases). Germline CDR1 is SGHNT and CDR2 is YYREEE (reference sequence). This CDR3 is built from 15 residues. The germline V and J ends were trimmed by 3 bases and 7 bases, with 16 bases remaining between them. The CDR3 nucleotides read TGTGCCAGCAGCTCCGGGAAAGCCTGGAACGGGGAGCTGTTTTTT. Translation: CASSSGKAWNGELFF.

This clonotype was detected only a few times. V and J are TRBV20-1 and TRBJ2-3; 8 nucleotides agree with TRBD2. Germline V lookup: CDR1 DFQATT, CDR2 SNEGSKA (reference sequence). The CDR3 loop spans 17 amino acids. The trim removed 3 bases at V and 3 bases at J, leaving 14 bases unmatched. CDR3: CSASGAGGNAGTDTQYF. The CDR3 DNA is TGCAGTGCTAGCGGGGCGGGGGGCAATGCAGGGACAGATACGCAGTATTTT.

CDR3 sequence reads: CASSFDPGGISYSEQFF. The CDR3 DNA reads TGTGCCAGCAGCTTCGATCCGGGGGGGATAAGTTATTCTGAGCAGTTCTTC. This sequence joins TRBV7-9 and TRBJ2-1, with TRBD2 matching 8 bases. V shed 3 bases, J shed 9 bases, and the junction held 16 bases outside the gene matches. CDR3 length equals 17 residues. Germline V lookup: CDR1 SEHNR, CDR2 FQNEAQ (reference sequence).

The V gene is TRBV29-1, the J gene TRBJ2-4; D is possibly TRBD2 (6 bases). CDR3 length: 14 residues. Trimming took 1 base from V and 7 from J, leaving 14 bases between them. Germline CDR1 is SQVTM and CDR2 is ANQGSEA. The CDR3 coding sequence is TGCAGCGTTGAAGTGCGGGGCCAGTTGAACATTCAGTACTTC. This translates into CSVEVRGQLNIQYF.

The chain uses TRBV20-1 and TRBJ2-2; D tentatively fits TRBD1 or TRBD2 (5 bases each). From germline, CDR1 is DFQATT and CDR2 SNEGSKA (reference sequence). V lost 0 bases and J 6 bases, leaving 8 bases between the germline ends. The CDR3 consists of 13 residues. The CDR3 bases are TGCAGTGCTAGAGAGGTGGGGGCCGGGGAGCTGTTTTTT. Protein: CSAREVGAGELFF.

The chain has TRBV2 and TRBJ2-3; D ambiguous. V lost 0 bases to trimming and J lost 1 base, with 14 bases between them. From germline, CDR1 is SNHLY and CDR2 FYNNEI. CDR3 length: 17 residues. The CDR3 loop reads CASSEALQLVRTDTQYF. The CDR3, as DNA: TGTGCCAGCAGTGAAGCGCTTCAGCTAGTCCGCACAGATACGCAGTATTTT.

The rearrangement joins TRBV19 to TRBJ2-1; 10 bases agree with TRBD1. V lost 8 bases and J lost 8; bases outside the gene matches: 9. The CDR3 runs to 14 residues. Germline V CDR1 and CDR2: LNHDA, SQIVND (reference sequence). The CDR3 DNA reads as TGTGCCAGTCGGCGCGGGACAGGGGTCCATGAGCAGTTCTTC. This encodes CASRRGTGVHEQFF.

The V and J genes are TRBV6-5 and TRBJ1-2; D unresolved. This CDR3 has 14 amino acids. Per the germline V gene, CDR1 is MNHEY and CDR2 is SVGAGI. V was cut by 6 bases and J by 3 bases, with 14 bases left in between. Here the CDR3 reads CASRRSGSDYGYTF. CDR3 DNA sequence: TGTGCCAGCAGACGCAGCGGCAGCGACTATGGCTACACCTTC.

This clonotype was seen a handful of times. V gene TRBV12-3 or TRBV12-4 combines with J gene TRBJ2-7; D is unclear. The CDR3 consists of 14 residues. Trimming shortened V by 6 bases and J by 5 bases, and 17 bases separated the two germline ends. The CDR3 region has the DNA TGTGCCAGCAGCCGGACCCGGCTTTTCCACGAGCAGTACTTC. The encoded protein is CASSRTRLFHEQYF.

This clonotype was observed a handful of times. The chain uses TRBV11-2 and TRBJ2-5, with D tentatively TRBD1 (5 bases). The CDR3 sequence is 13 residues long. Per germline, CDR1 SGHAT and CDR2 FQNNGV. V shed 6 bases and J shed 1 base, with 9 bases lying between them. CDR3 DNA sequence: TGTGCCAGCAGAAGGACACCCCAAGAGACCCAGTACTTC. Translated, it gives CASRRTPQETQYF.